This TCR beta chain was obtained from a study of cytomegalovirus exposure and HLA in healthy donors. Whole-study context: An early data release held approximately 80 million unique TCRs from HLA-typed donors.

Study-wide results and limits: Most TCR sequences proved rare, with some public TCRs found in many donors.

The study ran its PCR with 60 Vbeta and 13 Jbeta primers. Measured with immunoSEQ multiplex PCR; TCRdb has only the in-frame clones, and not every one. In the table there are a few hundred thousand clones, roughly 79% of which are singletons. The CDR3 runs to 18 residues. The germline gives CDR1 MNHEY, CDR2 SMNVEV (reference sequence). With V trimmed by 1 base and J by 0 bases, 9 bases remained unmatched. With respect to this clone: The antigen is unknown.

This chain links TRBV27 with TRBJ1-1, with 9 bases matching TRBD1. This clonotype originated in a woman aged 40 to 50 in good health and CMV-seronegative. The specimen was PBMCs. CDR3 bases: TGTGCCAGCAGTTTATGGGGACAGGGTCCGTTTATGAACACTGAAGCTTTCTTT. Encoded protein: CASSLWGQGPFMNTEAFF.